This T cell receptor beta chain originates from a study of molecular identifiers for immune sequencing clone quantification. Germline V gene data show CDR1 as ENHRY and CDR2 as SYGVKD. The CDR3 runs to 13 residues. Trimming at V came to 6 bases and at J to 2 bases, leaving 3 bases not matched to a gene. Preparation of the bulk TCR libraries relied on previously described methods and listed TCR primers. A single record per CDR3 protein comes from TCRdb applying MiXCR to the PCR reads. The table records roughly 100,000 distinct CDR3 sequences, under 40% of them present only once. This clonotype showed up just a few times. For naive CD8 T cells, sorting used the CD8+CD4-CCR7+CD45RA+ phenotype.

Sequenced input: naive CD8+ T cells from blood, with Jurkat cell RNA spiked in. Specified subset: FACS-sorted CD8+CD4-CCR7+CD45RA+ naive T cells. The TCR comes from a human donor in good health. Some libraries in this study had Jurkat cell RNA spiked in. The V call is TRBV10-3, the J call TRBJ2-7; TRBD2 agrees at 8 bases. CDR3 amino acids: CAISVAGPYEQYF. The CDR3 region has the DNA TGTGCCATCAGCGTAGCGGGGCCCTACGAGCAGTACTTC.